The following is a T cell receptor (beta chain) sequence with its context. Its specific antigen is unknown. Within one base of it there is no much larger clone, and no base qualities were kept. This sample is drawn from a study of blood T cell repertoires in COVID-19 (dated by TCRdb to 2020 to 2022). Notes on the research overall: Samples covering the acute and convalescent phases of COVID-19 were provided by collaborators in the United States, Italy and Spain. The dataset comprised deeply sampled blood TCRbeta repertoires from subjects exposed to, actively infected with, or recovered from COVID-19. The prospective study material was composed of cDNA or gDNA derived from T cells, B-cell-depleted T cells, or PBMCs. Where available, HLA class I and class II types were taken from metadata supplied by the sample provider and were not determined by assay-based typing. Nearly every sample came with metadata listing a de-identified subject ID, COVID-19 status, age in years and sex. The repertoires were released in a freely available public database intended as a resource for research on the immune response to SARS-CoV-2. The samples were drawn from the first 160 participants of the ongoing ImmuneRACE study and from 1,254 subjects provided by 6 global collaborators.

General conclusions and limits of the study: How much clinical and demographic metadata was included differed by source and by participant, and the metadata was provided uncurated.

The germline V and J ends show losses of 6 bases and 4 bases respectively, and no gene match explains 4 bases of the junction. The CDR3 spans 14 residues, from the cysteine through the phenylalanine. Only CDR3 DNA is held: 42 bases, read in frame from base 1. Sequences SNHLY (CDR1) and FYNNEI (CDR2) are obtained from the germline V gene. Whole blood was collected in K2EDTA tubes by collaborating institutions according to the institutions' own protocols. For TCRbeta analysis, collaborator samples were shipped as frozen whole blood, as isolated PBMCs, or as DNA extracted from either sample type. TCRbeta CDR3 regions were amplified from genomic DNA by means of the immunoSEQ Assay, a bias-controlled multiplex PCR. For the original study's pipeline: Within the assay, amplification of reference gene primers was used to estimate how many nucleated cells each sample contained. To quantify the absolute abundance of each unique TCRbeta CDR3 rearrangement, sequence reads were collapsed and filtered. For each sample, productive Simpson clonality was calculated as the square root of Simpson's diversity index across productive rearrangements. TCRdb's version of the immuneACCESS table is confined to in-frame rearrangements and falls short of the full clone set. An unresolved V gene accounts for under half of the shortfall where checked; the remainder is of unknown origin. Clone size and the V and J calls come from that table; the DNA yielded D and trimming. Across this sample there are around 100,000 clones, with less than 80% seen only once. Together, the top ten hold 20% to 25% of the sample.

Sequenced material: peripheral blood. This receptor was taken from a man aged 70-80 years with active or convalescent COVID-19. The rearranged chain carries TRBV2 and TRBJ1-1, and 11 junction bases match TRBD1. The bases read TGTGCCAGCAGGGACAGGGGGCTTGTCACTGAAGCTTTCTTT. This is translated as CASRDRGLVTEAFF.